These 13 T cell receptor beta chains originate from one sample sequenced in a study of CD8+CD57+ T cells in acquired aplastic anemia. CD8+CD57+ cell expansion, shown by flow cytometry, had occurred in the patients selected for sequencing. For CDR3 and TCR beta VDJ profiling, genomic DNA was the template used. Each CDR3 protein gets one entry after TCRdb re-called the reads with MiXCR. This table holds around 200,000 distinct CDR3 sequences, approximately 65% found once. What was sequenced was sorted CD4+, CD8+, or CD8+CD57+ T cells (not recorded which) from PBMCs. The receptor source for this set is a human donor with aplastic anemia.

V usage is TRBV29-1 and J usage is TRBJ1-2, with 7 bases lining up with TRBD1. Germline values: CDR1 SQVTM, CDR2 ANQGSEA. Trimming removed 7 bases from V and 8 bases from J; junction bases left unmatched: 10. The CDR3 is 12 amino acids. The CDR3 here is CSGRTGEGGYTF. The CDR3 DNA reads as TGCAGCGGCCGTACAGGGGAAGGAGGCTACACCTTC. Full variable domain (outside the CDR3, taken from reference TRBV29-1 and TRBJ1-2): SAVISQKPSRDICQRGTSLTIQCQVDSQVTMMFWYRQQPGQSLTLIATANQGSEATYESGFVIDKFPISRPNLTFSTLTVSNMSPEDSSIYLCSGRTGEGGYTFGSGTRLTVV.

The rearrangement uses TRBV27 and TRBJ1-5, with 8 positions matching TRBD1. Germline V gives CDR1 MNHEY, CDR2 SMNVEV (reference sequence). This CDR3 comprises 14 residues. V shed 5 bases, J shed 4 bases, and the junction held 4 bases outside the gene matches. The CDR3 reads CASSAGGRNQPQHF. Written as DNA, the CDR3 is TGTGCCAGCAGTGCAGGGGGCCGTAATCAGCCCCAGCATTTT.

The chain is built from TRBV20-1 and TRBJ2-3; 8 positions agree with TRBD2. V shed 3 bases and J 2 bases; nucleotides not matched to a gene: 7. The CDR3 covers 15 residues. The germline CDR1 and CDR2 sequences are DFQATT and SNEGSKA (reference sequence). The DNA for the CDR3 is TGCAGTGCTAGGTGGGGACTAGATATCACAGATACGCAGTATTTT. As protein: CSARWGLDITDTQYF.

This chain connects TRBV20-1 to TRBJ2-7; 7 positions agree with TRBD1. CDR1 is DFQATT, CDR2 SNEGSKA, per germline (reference sequence). CDR3 length: 13 residues. V lost 5 bases, J lost 3 bases, and 7 bases stayed unmatched. The CDR3 coding sequence is TGCAGTGCTCCGGCAGGGGGTCTCTACGAGCAGTACTTC. Protein sequence: CSAPAGGLYEQYF.

The chain is built from TRBV13 and TRBJ1-1, with D possibly TRBD1 on 5 matching bases. CDR3 length: 18 amino acids. From germline, CDR1 is PRHDT and CDR2 FYEKMQ (reference sequence). V lost 2 bases and J lost 3, with 22 bases in between. DNA for the CDR3: TGTGCCAGCAGCTTATCGGATGGGGGAGGTGTTCGGTACACTGAAGCTTTCTTT. This sequence encodes CASSLSDGGGVRYTEAFF. The full variable domain, with the rest looked up from reference TRBV13 and TRBJ1-1, is AAGVIQSPRHLIKEKRETATLKCYPIPRHDTVYWYQQGPGQDPQFLISFYEKMQSDKGSIPDRFSAQQFSDYHSELNMSSLELGDSALYFCASSLSDGGGVRYTEAFFGQGTRLTVV.

V is TRBV24-1 and J is TRBJ2-5; D is perhaps TRBD1 or TRBD2 (5 bases each). CDR3 size: 15 residues. The V gene lost 3 bases and the J gene lost 5 bases, with 15 bases spanning the gap. Germline CDR1 is KGHDR and CDR2 is SFDVKD. The CDR3 nucleotides are TGTGCCACCAGTGATGGGACCACAACGAGGGAGACCCAGTACTTC. Translating it yields CATSDGTTTRETQYF.

This rearrangement joins TRBV7-2 to TRBJ2-7; 11 bases fit TRBD2. The CDR3 loop spans 15 amino acids. CDR1 and CDR2 (germline): SGHTA, FQGNSA. J lost 4 bases, V lost 1 base, and 3 bases had no gene match. DNA for the CDR3: TGTGCCAGCAGCTTAGTGCCTAGCGGGGGGTACGAGCAGTACTTC. Translating gives CASSLVPSGGYEQYF.

The chain joins TRBV7-2 to TRBJ1-5, with D maybe TRBD1 (6 bases). Trimming pared 4 bases from V and 7 bases from J, leaving 17 bases between. Germline V CDR1 and CDR2: SGHTA, FQGNSA. There are 15 residues in the CDR3. The CDR3 here is CASSSLTGTTQPQHF. The CDR3 DNA sequence: TGTGCCAGCAGCTCTTTAACCGGGACAACCCAGCCCCAGCATTTT.

This chain uses TRBV9 with TRBJ1-1; D gene ambiguous. The germline CDR1 and CDR2 sequences are SGDLS and YYNGEE. V was trimmed by 0 bases and J by 2 bases, leaving 8 bases between them. The CDR3 consists of 14 residues. The CDR3 protein is CASSVAWSNTEAFF. DNA for the CDR3: TGTGCCAGCAGCGTAGCTTGGAGTAACACTGAAGCTTTCTTT.

V is TRBV24-1 and J is TRBJ2-5; D unclear. Germline V lookup: CDR1 KGHDR, CDR2 SFDVKD. The CDR3 is 11 amino acids. V lost 9 bases and J lost 5, with 9 bases in between. The CDR3 nucleotides read TGTGCCACCCAGTATCGGGAGACCCAGTACTTC. It encodes CATQYRETQYF.

The chain is built from TRBV20-1 and TRBJ2-7; possibly TRBD1 for D (5 bases). V dropped 1 base and J dropped 1 base, with 11 bases sitting between them. CDR3 length: 14 amino acids. Germline V gene lookup returns CDR1 DFQATT and CDR2 SNEGSKA (reference sequence). The CDR3 reads CSARVEGASYEQYF. As DNA, the CDR3 is TGCAGTGCTAGAGTTGAAGGGGCGTCCTACGAGCAGTACTTC.

This clonotype turned up a few times. The rearrangement uses TRBV5-4 and TRBJ2-1; D gene uncertain. Germline assignment: CDR1 SGHNT and CDR2 YYREEE (reference sequence). The CDR3 has 12 amino acids. Trimming removed 0 bases at V and 9 bases at J, with 7 bases between. The CDR3 coding sequence is TGTGCCAGCAGCTTGGGTCTGGGTGAGCAGTTCTTC. Its protein is CASSLGLGEQFF.

V usage is TRBV14 and J usage is TRBJ2-1, with 13 nucleotides matching TRBD2. The J segment lost 7 bases and the V segment lost 5 bases, leaving 11 bases of the junction unmatched. The CDR3 spans 17 residues. Germline lookup yields CDR1 SGHDN and CDR2 FVKESK. The CDR3 DNA sequence: TGTGCCAGCAGCTCAGGGCGCCGGGGACTAGCGGGGAATGAGCAGTTCTTC. It is translated as CASSSGRRGLAGNEQFF.